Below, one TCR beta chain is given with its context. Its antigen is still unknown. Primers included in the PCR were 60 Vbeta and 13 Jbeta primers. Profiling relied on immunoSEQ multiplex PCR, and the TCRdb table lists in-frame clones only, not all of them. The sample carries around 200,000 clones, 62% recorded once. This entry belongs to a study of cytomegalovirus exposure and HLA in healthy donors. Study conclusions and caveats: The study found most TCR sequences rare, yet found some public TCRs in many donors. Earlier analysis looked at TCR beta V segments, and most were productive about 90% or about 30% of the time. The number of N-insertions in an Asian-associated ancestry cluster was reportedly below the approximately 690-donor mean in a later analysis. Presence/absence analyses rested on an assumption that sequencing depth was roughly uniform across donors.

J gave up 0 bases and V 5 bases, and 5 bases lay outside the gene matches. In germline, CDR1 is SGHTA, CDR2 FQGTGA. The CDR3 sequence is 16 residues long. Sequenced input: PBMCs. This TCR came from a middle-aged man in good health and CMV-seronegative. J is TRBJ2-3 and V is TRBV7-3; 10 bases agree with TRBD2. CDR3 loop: CASSGGLALSTDTQYF. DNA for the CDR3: TGTGCCAGCAGCGGGGGACTAGCGCTGAGCACAGATACGCAGTATTTT.